The 12 T cell receptor beta chains given below trace back to one sample, sequenced in a study of post-analysis software for immune sequencing data (dated by TCRdb to 2014 to 2015). The library was made by PCR. Sequencing relied on an Illumina HiSeq 2500. To reduce PCR and sequencing biases, unique molecular identifiers were incorporated into the TCR beta cDNA libraries. TCRdb trimmed public reads at Q25 via fastp, called clones via MiXCR and kept in-frame beta chains. CDR3 protein sequences are deduplicated, and each keeps its most common genes and DNA. Here the sample has some 690,000 distinct CDR3 sequences; approximately 60% occur a single time. The top ten hold approximately 10% of the sample. These receptors' targets are unknown. Results and caveats for the whole study, not just this receptor: Patients showed significantly higher frequencies than controls for roughly 5 TRBV segments, among them TRBV5-6, TRBV5-1 and TRBV20-1.

Sequencing used blood. These receptor sequences come from a girl aged 2-15 years with multiple sclerosis.

DNA of the CDR3: TGTGCCAGCAGCAATACCAATGAGCAGTTCTTC. Its translation is CASSNTNEQFF. The gene calls are TRBV21-1 and TRBJ2-1. TRBV21-1 is assigned pseudogene status. The CDR3 runs to 11 residues.

The rearrangement joins TRBV12-3 or TRBV12-4 to TRBJ1-2; D is uncertain. V dropped 7 bases and J dropped 2 bases, with 17 bases sitting between them. This CDR3 has 15 amino acids. CDR3 region: CASTPWVSPNYGYTF. In DNA, the CDR3 is TGTGCCAGCACCCCATGGGTTAGTCCAAACTATGGCTACACCTTC.

The rearrangement uses TRBV20-1 and TRBJ1-5, with D possibly being TRBD1 (5 bases). V was cut by 1 base and J by 3 bases, with 10 bases left in between. Germline CDR1 DFQATT, CDR2 SNEGSKA (reference sequence). CDR3 length: 14 residues. CDR3 sequence (DNA): TGCAGTGCTAGAGGGGGGGGTAACAATCAGCCCCAGCATTTT. It encodes CSARGGGNNQPQHF.

V usage is TRBV20-1 and J usage is TRBJ2-7; 9 bases match TRBD2. CDR3 length: 14 amino acids. V dropped 1 base and J dropped 5; count of bases not matched to a gene: 6. From germline, CDR1 is DFQATT and CDR2 SNEGSKA (reference sequence). The CDR3 loop is CSARVAGEIDEQYF. DNA of the CDR3: TGCAGTGCTAGAGTAGCGGGAGAGATCGACGAGCAGTACTTC.

The rearrangement links TRBV27 to TRBJ1-1; 10 nucleotides line up with TRBD1. The CDR3 loop spans 15 amino acids. V shed 7 bases, J shed 4 bases, and the junction held 9 bases outside the gene matches. Germline V gene sequence: CDR1 MNHEY, CDR2 SMNVEV (reference sequence). The CDR3 here is CASTRQGAGITEAFF. The CDR3, as DNA: TGTGCCAGCACTAGACAGGGGGCAGGGATCACTGAAGCTTTCTTT.

CDR3 coding DNA: TGTGCCAGCAGTTACGGGGGGGAATTCTCCTACGAGCAGTACTTC. Protein product: CASSYGGEFSYEQYF. The V call is TRBV6-5, the J call TRBJ2-7; 7 bases fit TRBD2. CDR1 and CDR2 from the germline V gene are MNHEY and SVGAGI. There are 15 residues in the CDR3. J was trimmed by 0 bases and V by 2 bases; bases with no gene match: 4.

The chain is built from TRBV27 and TRBJ2-1; D perhaps matches TRBD2 (7 bases). V lost 0 bases, J lost 9 bases, and 9 bases lay in between. The germline V gene has CDR1 MNHEY and CDR2 SMNVEV (reference sequence). CDR3 length: 13 amino acids. CDR3 sequence reads: CASSLSAGAEQFF. Written as DNA, the CDR3 is TGTGCCAGCAGTTTATCGGCGGGGGCTGAGCAGTTCTTC.

This clonotype was observed a handful of times. V gene TRBV5-1 combines with J gene TRBJ1-1; D unclear. Trimming pared 2 bases from V and 1 base from J, leaving 12 bases between. CDR3 length equals 15 residues. CDR1 and CDR2 (germline): SGHRS, YFSETQ. As DNA, the CDR3 is TGCGCCAGCAGCTTTGGTGGCAGCCGGAACACTGAAGCTTTCTTT. Translating it yields CASSFGGSRNTEAFF.

V gene TRBV12-3 or TRBV12-4 combines with J gene TRBJ2-7; 9 positions agree with TRBD2. This CDR3 has 16 amino acids. J was trimmed by 2 bases and V by 5 bases; bases with no gene match: 10. CDR3 nucleotide sequence: TGTGCCAGCAGTAAACCCGGGACTAGCAGGGCCTACGAGCAGTACTTC. Translated, it gives CASSKPGTSRAYEQYF.

This clonotype was seen just once. The chain couples TRBV20-1 to TRBJ2-3; D is tentatively TRBD1 or TRBD2 (5 bases each). The V end was cut by 1 base, the J end by 9 bases, with 11 bases between. The CDR3 consists of 12 residues. Germline V gene lookup returns CDR1 DFQATT and CDR2 SNEGSKA (reference sequence). The CDR3 spells CSARVGPRTQYF. The CDR3 DNA is TGCAGTGCTAGAGTGGGACCCAGGACGCAGTATTTT.

This clonotype was counted a few times. This rearrangement joins TRBV20-1 to TRBJ2-1; TRBD2 matches at 8 bases. Per the germline V gene, CDR1 is DFQATT and CDR2 is SNEGSKA (reference sequence). V shed 1 base, J shed 9 bases, and the junction held 8 bases outside the gene matches. The CDR3 is 14 residues long. CDR3: CSARGPGGRTEQFF. The CDR3 DNA sequence: TGCAGTGCTAGAGGACCGGGAGGGCGGACTGAGCAGTTCTTC.

The chain uses TRBV3-1 and TRBJ2-5, with TRBD2 matching 8 bases. Germline trimming cut 4 bases from V and 4 bases from J; bases unmatched to any gene: 11. Germline CDR1 LGHDT, CDR2 YNNKEL (reference sequence). This CDR3 has 16 amino acids. The CDR3 nucleotides read TGTGCCAGCAGCCCTTTCGCGGGGGGACTCCCAGAGACCCAGTACTTC. Translating gives CASSPFAGGLPETQYF.